The entry that follows covers one T cell receptor (beta chain) sequence. Its antigen is as yet unknown. This entry comes from a study of cytomegalovirus exposure and HLA in healthy donors. Study-level findings and limits: An analysis that came later showed most CMV-associated TCR beta chains appearing HLA-restricted.

CDR1 and CDR2 from the germline V gene are SGHRS and YFSETQ. This CDR3 is 14 amino acids long. The V and J ends lost 4 bases and 5 bases, in that order; junction bases with no gene match: 7. PCR was performed using 60 Vbeta and 13 Jbeta primers. Sequencing was performed with immunoSEQ multiplex PCR; in TCRdb, only in-frame clones are kept and a portion is missing. The data contain 150,000 to 200,000 clones, more than 70% of them seen just once; the ten biggest clones take up roughly 8%. Sampled while nominally healthy, donors likely had unrecorded immune exposures. This sequence joins TRBV5-1 and TRBJ2-7, with 9 bases matching TRBD1. Specimen: PBMCs. This receptor was taken from a middle-aged woman in good health and CMV-seropositive. For the CDR3, the DNA is TGCGCCAGCAGCATACAGACAGGGGGTAACGAGCAGTACTTC. Translation: CASSIQTGGNEQYF. Looking up the rest from reference TRBV5-1 and TRBJ2-7 gives the full variable domain: KAGVTQTPRYLIKTRGQQVTLSCSPISGHRSVSWYQQTPGQGLQFLFEYFSETQRNKGNFPGRFSGRQFSNSRSEMNVSTLELGDSALYLCASSIQTGGNEQYFGPGTRLTVT.